A single sample gave rise to the 19 T cell receptor beta chains below, sequenced in a study of control samples from healthy donors and cancer patients. Only in-frame clones appear in the TCRdb table, and some are missing; sequencing was by immunoSEQ multiplex PCR. The sample has roughly 160,000 clones, about 86% seen once. Sequencing used blood. The receptor set was obtained from a woman in her 30s in good health.

The count of this clone is one. CDR3 amino acids: CASSLRGTTNEKLFF. In nucleotides, the CDR3 is TGTGCCAGCAGCTTAAGGGGAACAACTAATGAAAAACTGTTTTTT. The chain uses TRBV7-9 and TRBJ1-4, with D tentatively TRBD1 (5 bases). The CDR3 runs 15 residues. Germline lookup yields CDR1 SEHNR and CDR2 FQNEAQ (reference sequence). V dropped 2 bases and J dropped 0 bases, with 7 bases sitting between them.

The chain links TRBV28 to TRBJ1-5; 9 nucleotides align to TRBD1. CDR3 length: 16 residues. J lost 0 bases, V lost 4 bases, and 4 bases had no gene match. Germline lookup yields CDR1 MDHEN and CDR2 SYDVKM. The CDR3 is CASSSDRGLSNQPQHF. Here the CDR3 DNA reads TGTGCCAGCAGTTCGGACAGGGGACTTAGCAATCAGCCCCAGCATTTT.

The V call is TRBV3-1 (or the pseudogene TRBV3-2), the J call TRBJ1-2; D possibly corresponds to TRBD1 (5 bases). CDR3 size: 14 residues. Between the trimmed V and J ends, which lost 4 bases and 6 bases, there was a span of 15 bases. From germline, CDR1 is LGHDT and CDR2 YNNKEL (reference sequence). The DNA for the CDR3 is TGTGCCAGCAGCCCCATGGGGAGGGGAGATGGCTACACCTTC. Protein sequence: CASSPMGRGDGYTF.

A few counts support this clone. The rearrangement uses TRBV9 and TRBJ1-2; TRBD1 agrees at 9 bases. The trim removed 3 bases at V and 4 bases at J, leaving 7 bases unmatched. The CDR3 covers 15 residues. The V gene's germline CDR1 is SGDLS and CDR2 YYNGEE. CDR3: CASSAGTGNLYGYTF. DNA for the CDR3: TGTGCCAGCAGCGCCGGGACAGGGAACCTCTATGGCTACACCTTC. Full variable domain (remainder filled in from reference TRBV9 and TRBJ1-2): DSGVTQTPKHLITATGQRVTLRCSPRSGDLSVYWYQQSLDQGLQFLIQYYNGEERAKGNILERFSAQQFPDLHSELNLSSLELGDSALYFCASSAGTGNLYGYTFGSGTRLTVV.

This clone was observed once. The chain is built from TRBV3-1 (or the pseudogene TRBV3-2) and TRBJ2-1; 9 bases are a match to TRBD2. Per germline, CDR1 LGHDT and CDR2 YNNKEL (reference sequence). Losses at the gene ends were 1 base for V and 6 bases for J; bases not matched to a gene: 4. The CDR3 is made up of 15 amino acids. The CDR3 loop is CASSQGGRASNEQFF. CDR3 nucleotide sequence: TGTGCCAGCAGCCAAGGCGGGAGGGCTTCCAATGAGCAGTTCTTC.

This rearrangement joins TRBV28 to TRBJ2-7; D ambiguous. The germline CDR1 and CDR2 sequences are MDHEN and SYDVKM. The CDR3 is made up of 9 amino acids. The V end was cut by 8 bases, the J end by 5 bases, with 4 bases between. The CDR3 loop reads CASGDEQYF. For the CDR3, the DNA is TGTGCCAGCGGAGACGAGCAGTACTTC.

The chain couples TRBV6-5 to TRBJ2-2; 10 bases are shared with TRBD1. The CDR3 has 15 residues. From germline, CDR1 is MNHEY and CDR2 SVGAGI. Unmatched junction bases numbered 6, after V lost 6 bases and J lost 5 bases. CDR3 nucleotide sequence: TGTGCCAGCAGACTGGACAGGGGGAGTACCGGGGAGCTGTTTTTT. Translation gives CASRLDRGSTGELFF.

The chain has TRBV28 and TRBJ2-1; 11 bases align to TRBD2. V gave up 3 bases and J gave up 7 bases; unmatched junction bases: 5. Germline CDR1 is MDHEN and CDR2 is SYDVKM. The CDR3 consists of 15 residues. The CDR3 nucleotides are TGTGCCAGCAGTTTTGCGGGACTAGCGGAAAATGAGCAGTTCTTC. Translated: CASSFAGLAENEQFF. Full variable domain (outside the CDR3, taken from reference TRBV28 and TRBJ2-1): DVKVTQSSRYLVKRTGEKVFLECVQDMDHENMFWYRQDPGLGLRLIYFSYDVKMKEKGDIPEGYSVSREKKERFSLILESASTNQTSMYLCASSFAGLAENEQFFGPGTRLTVL.

The sample holds one count of this clone. For the CDR3, the DNA is TGCGCCAGCAGCCAAGGCGGGACGGCCCGAGGGAGAGGTAATTCACCCCTCCACTTT. Its translation is CASSQGGTARGRGNSPLHF. The chain combines TRBV4-1 with TRBJ1-6, with D maybe TRBD1 (5 bases). CDR1 is MGHRA, CDR2 YSYEKL, per germline. This CDR3 region has 19 residues. V was shortened by 1 base and J by 6 bases, with 22 bases between the two germline ends.

The chain uses TRBV6-5 and TRBJ2-7, with D maybe TRBD1 (6 bases). The V gene lost 6 bases and the J gene lost 3 bases, with 12 bases spanning the gap. The CDR3 length is 13 residues. Germline assignment: CDR1 MNHEY and CDR2 SVGAGI. The CDR3, as DNA: TGTGCCAGCAGCATCGGACAGAGCTACGAGCAGTACTTC. This gives the protein CASSIGQSYEQYF.

The V gene is TRBV5-1, the J gene TRBJ2-7; 8 bases align to TRBD2. This CDR3 comprises 16 residues. The V segment lost 3 bases and the J segment 2 bases; nucleotides outside the gene matches: 10. Germline assignment: CDR1 SGHRS and CDR2 YFSETQ. CDR3 region: CASSYGTRVVPYEQYF. CDR3 sequence (DNA): TGCGCCAGCAGCTATGGGACTAGAGTGGTCCCCTACGAGCAGTACTTC.

The chain is built from TRBV18 and TRBJ1-1; D is unclear. The CDR3 covers 15 residues. Looked up from germline, CDR1 is KGHSH and CDR2 is LQKENI. The V and J ends lost 0 bases and 4 bases respectively, with 12 bases between them. This CDR3 reads CASSPPTGKGTEAFF. The CDR3 DNA reads as TGTGCCAGCTCACCACCCACCGGTAAGGGCACTGAAGCTTTCTTT.

The chain employs TRBV19 and TRBJ1-2; D uncertain. V was clipped by 0 bases and J by 2 bases, with 7 bases between them. Germline V gives CDR1 LNHDA, CDR2 SQIVND (reference sequence). The CDR3 spans 14 residues. CDR3 in DNA: TGTGCCAGTAGTATAGATGCGGGAAACTATGGCTACACCTTC. Amino acids: CASSIDAGNYGYTF.

This rearrangement joins TRBV24-1 to TRBJ2-2, with no clear D. In germline, CDR1 is KGHDR, CDR2 SFDVKD. There are 13 residues in the CDR3. V lost 5 bases and J 4 bases, leaving 7 bases between the germline ends. CDR3 nucleotide sequence: TGTGCCACCAGTGGCACAAGCACCGGGGAGCTGTTTTTT. Its translation is CATSGTSTGELFF.

The chain carries TRBV7-9 and TRBJ2-1, with 7 bases fitting TRBD1. CDR3 length: 16 amino acids. Germline CDR1 reads SEHNR; CDR2 reads FQNEAQ (reference sequence). Trimming took 5 bases from V and 2 from J; bases not matched to a gene: 9. The CDR3 spells CASSRAKTGTYNEQFF. CDR3 coding DNA: TGTGCCAGCAGCAGAGCAAAGACAGGGACCTACAATGAGCAGTTCTTC.

This clone appeared once. The rearrangement uses TRBV9 and TRBJ1-2; D gene ambiguous. CDR3 length: 15 residues. The germline V gene encodes CDR1 SGDLS and CDR2 YYNGEE. V shed 5 bases and J shed 0 bases, with 14 bases lying between them. CDR3 residues: CASSQSRTPNYGYTF. For the CDR3, the DNA is TGTGCCAGCAGTCAATCCAGAACACCTAACTATGGCTACACCTTC. Full variable domain (missing parts from reference TRBV9 and TRBJ1-2): DSGVTQTPKHLITATGQRVTLRCSPRSGDLSVYWYQQSLDQGLQFLIQYYNGEERAKGNILERFSAQQFPDLHSELNLSSLELGDSALYFCASSQSRTPNYGYTFGSGTRLTVV.

With regard to this clone: Other DNA sequences in the sample encode the same CDR3. This rearrangement joins TRBV2 to TRBJ2-5; D gene unclear. V shed 5 bases and J shed 4 bases, with 5 bases lying between them. The CDR3 runs 11 residues. Germline CDR1 is SNHLY and CDR2 is FYNNEI. The CDR3 nucleotides read TGTGCCAGCAGTAAACTAGAGACCCAGTACTTC. Protein sequence: CASSKLETQYF.

The chain recombines TRBV11-2 with TRBJ2-7; 11 nucleotides line up with TRBD1. This CDR3 has 15 amino acids. V trimming: 5 bases; J trimming: 3 bases; junction bases outside the gene matches: 6. From germline, CDR1 is SGHAT and CDR2 FQNNGV. CDR3 DNA sequence: TGTGCCAGCAGCCGAGGACAGGGGGCGGACTACGAGCAGTACTTC. It is translated as CASSRGQGADYEQYF.

The count of this clone is one. CDR3 sequence (DNA): TGTGCCAGCAGTTACTCTGGGGGCCGGGGCTACACCTTC. Amino acid sequence: CASSYSGGRGYTF. The chain combines TRBV6-2 or TRBV6-3 with TRBJ1-2, with D perhaps matching TRBD1 (6 bases). The CDR3 has 13 amino acids. In germline, CDR1 is MNHEY, CDR2 SVGEGT. Trimming removed 0 bases from V and 8 bases from J, with 10 bases in between.